This entry lists 11 T cell receptor beta chains sequenced from one sample in a study of beta chain features in type 1 diabetes. Study findings and constraints: For Type 1 diabetes patients, all four CD4+ subsets carried TCRB CDR3s that were moderately but significantly shorter.

Their cognate antigens are unknown. The isolated RNA, all of it, was reverse transcribed, so expressed TCRB transcripts were what got sequenced. Sequencing was performed with immunoSEQ multiplex PCR; in TCRdb, only in-frame clones are kept and a portion is missing. The table shows nearly 700,000 clones, with around 15% occurring only once. The sequenced sample was naive CD4+ T cells from blood. The receptors come from a man younger than 35 with type 1 diabetes.

This chain uses TRBV5-4 with TRBJ2-7; D not resolved. The ends were cut back, 4 bases at V and 0 bases at J, with 17 bases in the middle. Germline CDR1 and CDR2: SGHNT and YYREEE (reference sequence). This CDR3 is built from 16 residues. In nucleotides, the CDR3 is TGTGCCAGCAGCCCCTACCAAGGCAGGTACTCCTACGAGCAGTACTTC. It encodes CASSPYQGRYSYEQYF.

The chain is built from TRBV5-6 and TRBJ2-2; a possible D gene is TRBD1 (6 bases). CDR1 and CDR2 from the germline V gene are SGHDT and YYEEEE. The germline V and J ends were trimmed by 5 bases and 5 bases, with 10 bases remaining between them. This CDR3 comprises 13 residues. Written as DNA, the CDR3 is TGTGCCAGCAGATACAGGGTTACCGGGGAGCTGTTTTTT. Encoded protein: CASRYRVTGELFF.

The chain links TRBV7-8 to TRBJ1-6, with D possibly matching TRBD1 (5 bases). V lost 3 bases to trimming and J lost 7 bases, with 13 bases between them. Per the germline V gene, CDR1 is SGHVS and CDR2 is FQNEAQ. This CDR3 is built from 15 residues. DNA of the CDR3: TGTGCCAGCAGCTTGGGGACTGCGGCCAATTCACCCCTCCACTTT. As protein: CASSLGTAANSPLHF.

The CDR3 is CASSLDGSNEQFF. CDR3 sequence (DNA): TGTGCCAGCAGCTTAGACGGTTCAAATGAGCAGTTCTTC. The chain recombines TRBV7-9 with TRBJ2-1; no definite D call. CDR1 is SEHNR and CDR2 is FQNEAQ in the germline V gene (reference sequence). This CDR3 is 13 amino acids long. V was trimmed by 1 base and J by 7 bases, leaving 8 bases between them.

This clone has a handful of counts. The gene calls are TRBV28 and TRBJ2-1; 9 bases fit TRBD2. The trim removed 4 bases at V and 4 bases at J, leaving 5 bases unmatched. Germline V gives CDR1 MDHEN, CDR2 SYDVKM. The length of the CDR3 is 15 residues. CDR3 region: CASSYSGGPYNEQFF. The CDR3 bases are TGTGCCAGCAGTTATAGCGGGGGCCCTTACAATGAGCAGTTCTTC.

This clone showed up just a few times. The rearrangement links TRBV18 to TRBJ2-5, with D perhaps matching TRBD1 or TRBD2 (5 bases each). This CDR3 comprises 13 residues. Germline CDR1 KGHSH, CDR2 LQKENI. V was pared by 8 bases and J by 3 bases, with 13 bases between. CDR3 residues: CASGTRQKETQYF. The CDR3, as DNA: TGTGCCAGCGGGACGCGACAGAAAGAGACCCAGTACTTC.

This clone was recorded a few times. This chain links TRBV6-5 with TRBJ1-5; possible D gene TRBD1, 6 bases. Trimming removed 0 bases at V and 6 bases at J, with 9 bases between. The CDR3 extends over 14 amino acids. CDR1 and CDR2 (germline): MNHEY, SVGAGI. CDR3 loop: CASSYSTGGQPQHF. The CDR3 nucleotides read TGTGCCAGCAGTTACTCGACAGGCGGTCAGCCCCAGCATTTT.

This chain connects TRBV2 to TRBJ1-1; 7 positions agree with TRBD1. Germline trimming cut 8 bases from V and 7 bases from J; bases unmatched to any gene: 16. The CDR3 spans 15 residues. Germline CDR1 reads SNHLY; CDR2 reads FYNNEI. The CDR3 here is CASRFENRDRVEAFF. Written as DNA, the CDR3 is TGTGCCAGCCGCTTTGAGAACCGGGACAGAGTTGAAGCTTTCTTT.

J is TRBJ2-7 and V is TRBV6-1, with D hard to call. This CDR3 is built from 13 residues. CDR1 is MNHNS, CDR2 SASEGT, per germline. V was pared by 7 bases and J by 3 bases, with 13 bases between. CDR3 protein: CASISAQDYEQYF. CDR3 bases: TGTGCCAGCATCTCCGCTCAGGACTACGAGCAGTACTTC.

This CDR3 reads CASTGRSYEQYF. CDR3 coding DNA: TGTGCCAGCACAGGGCGTTCCTACGAGCAGTACTTC. The chain uses TRBV27 and TRBJ2-7; tentative D call: TRBD1 (5 bases). The V and J ends lost 7 bases and 1 base respectively, with 8 bases between them. Germline CDR1 is MNHEY and CDR2 is SMNVEV (reference sequence). The CDR3 runs to 12 residues.

V gene TRBV7-9 combines with J gene TRBJ1-4; 7 bases are a match to TRBD1. Trimming at V came to 5 bases and at J to 3 bases, leaving 9 bases not matched to a gene. This CDR3 contains 16 residues. Germline CDR1 is SEHNR and CDR2 is FQNEAQ (reference sequence). The CDR3 reads CASSPNLDRPNEKLFF. The DNA of the CDR3 is TGTGCCAGCAGCCCAAACCTGGACAGGCCTAATGAAAAACTGTTTTTT.